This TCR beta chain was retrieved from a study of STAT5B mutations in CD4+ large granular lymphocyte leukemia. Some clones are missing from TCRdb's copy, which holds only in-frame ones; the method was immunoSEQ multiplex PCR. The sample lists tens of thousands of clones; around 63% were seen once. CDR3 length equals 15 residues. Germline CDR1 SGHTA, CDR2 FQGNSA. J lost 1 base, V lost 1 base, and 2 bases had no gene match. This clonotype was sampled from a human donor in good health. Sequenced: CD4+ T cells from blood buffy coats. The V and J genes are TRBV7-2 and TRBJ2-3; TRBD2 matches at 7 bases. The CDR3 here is CASSLVAGGTDTQYF. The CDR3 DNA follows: TGTGCCAGCAGCTTAGTCGCGGGGGGCACAGATACGCAGTATTTT.